The text below deals with one T cell receptor (beta chain). Its cognate antigen is unknown. The table came from immunoSEQ multiplex PCR; TCRdb's copy has only in-frame clones and leaves some out. The data show about 63,000 clones, with roughly 87% seen just once and around 20% held by the top ten. This CDR3 comprises 12 residues. V dropped 3 bases and J dropped 4 bases, with 5 bases sitting between them. In germline, CDR1 is SGHNT, CDR2 YYREEE (reference sequence). The data were obtained in a study of T cell responses to AZD1222 COVID-19 vaccine. Study-wide results and limits: Vaccination with two AZD1222 doses was followed by a rise in Spike-specific TCR breadth and depth. Repertoires were collected only later (after the peak T cell response had occurred).

The rearrangement links TRBV5-4 to TRBJ2-1; D possibly corresponds to TRBD2 (5 bases). The sequencing used peripheral blood, collected on day 0 of AZD1222 vaccination. The receptor comes from an adult in good health. The CDR3 DNA follows: TGTGCCAGCAGCTGGACTTACAATGAGCAGTTCTTC. It yields the protein CASSWTYNEQFF. Full variable domain (outside the CDR3, taken from reference TRBV5-4 and TRBJ2-1): ETGVTQSPTHLIKTRGQQVTLRCSSQSGHNTVSWYQQALGQGPQFIFQYYREEENGRGNFPPRFSGLQFPNYSSELNVNALELDDSALYLCASSWTYNEQFFGPGTRLTVL.